The 20 T cell receptor beta chains in this list originate from one sample, sequenced in a study of cytomegalovirus exposure and HLA in healthy donors. A multiplex PCR was run with 60 Vbeta primers and 13 Jbeta primers. The protocol was immunoSEQ multiplex PCR, while the TCRdb copy is restricted to in-frame clones and leaves out a portion. The sample has some 170,000 clones, 70% to 80% seen once. Sequencing was done on a sample of PBMCs. The receptors shown here come from a man aged 35 to 55 in good health and CMV-seronegative.

This chain uses TRBV5-1 with TRBJ1-1; 7 bases are shared with TRBD1. The CDR3 contains 12 residues. Germline V gives CDR1 SGHRS, CDR2 YFSETQ. V dropped 9 bases and J dropped 4; count of bases not matched to a gene: 6. The CDR3 DNA follows: TGCGCCATGGGACAGTTAACCACTGAAGCTTTCTTT. Amino acids: CAMGQLTTEAFF.

The gene calls are TRBV2 and TRBJ1-1, with 8 bases identical to TRBD1. V shed 1 base and J 7 bases; nucleotides not matched to a gene: 5. CDR1 is SNHLY and CDR2 is FYNNEI in the germline V gene. This CDR3 is built from 14 residues. This chain's CDR3 is CASSEGTGMYEAFF. The CDR3 DNA is TGTGCCAGCAGTGAAGGGACAGGGATGTATGAAGCTTTCTTT.

The rearrangement joins TRBV7-2 to TRBJ2-1; 10 nucleotides agree with TRBD2. CDR1 and CDR2 (germline): SGHTA, FQGNSA. J was trimmed by 9 bases and V by 6 bases; bases with no gene match: 5. The CDR3 spans 13 residues. CDR3 DNA: TGTGCCAGCAGATCTCTAGCGGGGGCTGAGCAGTTCTTC. As protein: CASRSLAGAEQFF.

V gene TRBV7-2 combines with J gene TRBJ1-6; TRBD1 aligns across 8 bases. The germline CDR1 and CDR2 sequences are SGHTA and FQGNSA. V lost 3 bases to trimming and J lost 2 bases; unmatched junction nucleotides: 0. This CDR3 spans 15 amino acids. The CDR3 bases are TGTGCCAGCAGCTTGACAGGGGCCTATAATTCACCCCTCCACTTT. Translated, it gives CASSLTGAYNSPLHF.

The rearrangement uses TRBV27 and TRBJ2-2, with a tentative D call TRBD1 (5 bases). With 7 bases removed from V and 6 bases from J, the gap between germline ends came to 18 bases. This CDR3 comprises 15 residues. CDR1 is MNHEY and CDR2 is SMNVEV in the germline V gene (reference sequence). The CDR3: CASTPQGTVAGELFF. CDR3 DNA: TGTGCCAGCACACCTCAGGGTACGGTGGCCGGGGAGCTGTTTTTT.

The rearrangement joins TRBV6-6 to TRBJ1-4; D might be TRBD1 (5 bases). This CDR3 contains 15 residues. Trimming shortened V by 5 bases and J by 4 bases, and 14 bases separated the two germline ends. Per the germline V gene, CDR1 is MNHNY and CDR2 is SVGAGI (reference sequence). The chain's CDR3 is CASSNTGYGNEKLFF. Written as DNA, the CDR3 is TGTGCCAGCAGTAACACAGGCTACGGTAATGAAAAACTGTTTTTT.

This chain links TRBV5-1 with TRBJ2-3; 7 bases line up with TRBD2. Germline CDR1 SGHRS, CDR2 YFSETQ. The CDR3 extends over 15 amino acids. Trimming removed 4 bases from V and 0 bases from J; junction bases left unmatched: 5. The CDR3 is CASSPGTTSTDTQYF. CDR3 bases: TGCGCCAGCAGCCCCGGGACTACTAGCACAGATACGCAGTATTTT.

The chain carries TRBV5-1 and TRBJ2-7; the match to TRBD1 covers 9 bases. The CDR3 length is 12 residues. The germline CDR1 and CDR2 sequences are SGHRS and YFSETQ. V lost 3 bases, J lost 5 bases, and 0 bases stayed unmatched. The CDR3 protein is CASSWTGDEQYF. The CDR3 coding sequence is TGCGCCAGCAGCTGGACAGGGGACGAGCAGTACTTC.

The chain carries TRBV30 and TRBJ1-2, with 7 bases aligning to TRBD1. The CDR3 totals 16 residues. After removal of 0 bases from V and 7 bases from J, the junction contained 14 bases not matched to a gene. The V gene's germline CDR1 is GTSNPN and CDR2 SVGIG (reference sequence). The CDR3 region has the DNA TGTGCCTGGAGTGTACCAGGGGGTGATCTTATGGGTGGCTACACCTTC. The encoded protein is CAWSVPGGDLMGGYTF.

The chain combines TRBV10-3 with TRBJ1-2; TRBD1 matches at 11 bases. This CDR3 is built from 15 residues. CDR1 ENHRY and CDR2 SYGVKD come from the germline V gene. Trimming cost V 8 bases and J 4 bases; bases outside gene matches: 9. DNA for the CDR3: TGTGCCATCCCATCCCCCGGACAGGGGGCCTATGGCTACACCTTC. Translation gives CAIPSPGQGAYGYTF.

V and J are TRBV30 and TRBJ1-1; TRBD1 might be the D (5 bases). The CDR3 is 15 amino acids. Germline CDR1 reads GTSNPN; CDR2 reads SVGIG (reference sequence). The V end lost 5 bases, the J end lost 0 bases, and 16 bases lay between the germline ends. The chain's CDR3 is CAWDSTQPMNTEAFF. CDR3 nucleotides: TGTGCCTGGGACAGCACCCAACCCATGAACACTGAAGCTTTCTTT.

The chain has TRBV15 and TRBJ2-7; 7 nucleotides line up with TRBD1. The V gene's germline CDR1 is LNHNV and CDR2 YYDKDF (reference sequence). The CDR3 length is 13 residues. With V trimmed by 3 bases and J by 3 bases, 2 bases remained unmatched. The CDR3 protein is CATSSDRVYEQYF. The DNA for the CDR3 is TGTGCCACCAGCAGCGACAGGGTCTACGAGCAGTACTTC.

The gene calls are TRBV15 and TRBJ2-5, with no clear D. Germline CDR1 is LNHNV and CDR2 is YYDKDF (reference sequence). V was clipped by 3 bases and J by 4 bases, with 3 bases between them. The CDR3 consists of 11 residues. The CDR3 is CATSSGETQYF. The CDR3 region has the DNA TGTGCCACCAGCAGCGGAGAGACCCAGTACTTC.

The rearrangement uses TRBV11-2 and TRBJ2-7, with D possibly being TRBD2 (7 bases). Looked up from germline, CDR1 is SGHAT and CDR2 is FQNNGV. V lost 10 bases and J 2 bases, leaving 24 bases between the germline ends. The CDR3 length is 16 residues. CDR3 protein: CATPVPNRGAPYEQYF. The CDR3 DNA reads TGTGCCACCCCGGTCCCAAACCGGGGGGCCCCCTACGAGCAGTACTTC.

The sample holds a few counts of this clone. The chain recombines TRBV5-4 with TRBJ2-5; 11 bases align to TRBD1. There are 14 residues in the CDR3. Germline-derived CDR1 and CDR2 are SGHNT and YYREEE (reference sequence). V lost 4 bases to trimming and J lost 2 bases; unmatched junction nucleotides: 1. CDR3 protein: CASSRDRGQETQYF. Written as DNA, the CDR3 is TGTGCCAGCAGCCGGGACAGGGGGCAAGAGACCCAGTACTTC.

The chain carries TRBV19 and TRBJ2-2; 7 bases fit TRBD1. J was trimmed by 6 bases and V by 2 bases; bases with no gene match: 9. The CDR3 runs 16 residues. Germline V CDR1 and CDR2: LNHDA, SQIVND (reference sequence). The CDR3, as DNA: TGTGCCAGTAGTATACTGACAGGGAGTCATGCCGGGGAGCTGTTTTTT. Translating it yields CASSILTGSHAGELFF.

This sequence joins TRBV7-8 and TRBJ2-5; no clear D. Trimming took 5 bases from V and 7 from J, leaving 11 bases between them. The CDR3 is 12 residues long. Germline CDR1 SGHVS, CDR2 FQNEAQ. In DNA, the CDR3 is TGTGCCAGCAGCCCCGAACCAGGGACCCAGTACTTC. Translating gives CASSPEPGTQYF.

As DNA, the CDR3 is TGTGCCTGGACCACAGGCCAGGGTCGTGGCTACACCTTC. The encoded protein is CAWTTGQGRGYTF. The chain joins TRBV30 to TRBJ1-2; the D gene is possibly TRBD1 (5 bases). The V end lost 4 bases, the J end lost 7 bases, and 16 bases lay between the germline ends. The CDR3 covers 13 residues. CDR1 is GTSNPN, CDR2 SVGIG, per germline (reference sequence). Together with reference TRBV30 and TRBJ1-2, the CDR3 gives the full variable domain: SQTIHQWPATLVQPVGSPLSLECTVEGTSNPNLYWYRQAAGRGLQLLFYSVGIGQISSEVPQNLSASRPQDRQFILSSKKLLLSDSGFYLCAWTTGQGRGYTFGSGTRLTVV.

The chain has TRBV2 and TRBJ2-7; D is unresolved. The CDR3 is 11 residues long. Per germline, CDR1 SNHLY and CDR2 FYNNEI. Trimming shortened V by 2 bases and J by 3 bases, and 2 bases separated the two germline ends. CDR3 in DNA: TGTGCCAGCAGTGAACTCTACGAGCAGTACTTC. It specifies CASSELYEQYF.

The V call is TRBV10-3, the J call TRBJ1-2; D may be TRBD1 (5 bases). V was pared by 3 bases and J by 7 bases, with 12 bases between. Germline CDR1 and CDR2: ENHRY and SYGVKD. This CDR3 region has 13 residues. The CDR3 region has the DNA TGTGCCATCAGTGATCGGCAGGGCTCTGGCTACACCTTC. Protein product: CAISDRQGSGYTF.